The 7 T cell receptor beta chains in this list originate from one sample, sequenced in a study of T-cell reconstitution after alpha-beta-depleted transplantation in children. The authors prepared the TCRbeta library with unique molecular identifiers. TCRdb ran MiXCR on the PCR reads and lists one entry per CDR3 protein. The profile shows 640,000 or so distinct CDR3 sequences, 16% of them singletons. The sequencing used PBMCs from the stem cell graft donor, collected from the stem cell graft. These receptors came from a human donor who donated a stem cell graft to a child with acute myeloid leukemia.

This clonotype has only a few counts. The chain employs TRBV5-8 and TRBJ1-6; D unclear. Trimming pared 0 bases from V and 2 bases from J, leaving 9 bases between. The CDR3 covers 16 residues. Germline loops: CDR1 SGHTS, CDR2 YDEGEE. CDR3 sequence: CASSLERRTYNSPLHF. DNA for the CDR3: TGTGCCAGCAGCTTGGAAAGGAGGACCTATAATTCACCCCTCCACTTT.

The CDR3 DNA follows: TGTGCCAGCAGGTGGGGGTTTTTCACAGATACGCAGTATTTT. Its translation is CASRWGFFTDTQYF. The chain joins TRBV12-3 or TRBV12-4 to TRBJ2-3; either TRBD1 or TRBD2 may supply D (5 bases each). The CDR3 spans 14 residues. V lost 6 bases and J lost 2, with 12 bases in between.

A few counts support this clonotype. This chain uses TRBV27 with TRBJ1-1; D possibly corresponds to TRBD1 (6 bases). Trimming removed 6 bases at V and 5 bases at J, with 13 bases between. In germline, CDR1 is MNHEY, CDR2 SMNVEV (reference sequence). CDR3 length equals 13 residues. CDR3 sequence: CASRIGGGTEAFF. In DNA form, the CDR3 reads TGTGCCAGCAGGATAGGGGGAGGTACTGAAGCTTTCTTT.

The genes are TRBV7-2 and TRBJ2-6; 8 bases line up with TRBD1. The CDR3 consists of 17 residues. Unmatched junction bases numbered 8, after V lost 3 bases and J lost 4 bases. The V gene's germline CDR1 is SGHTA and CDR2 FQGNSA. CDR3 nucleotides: TGTGCCAGCAGCTTCGGGACAGGCGTCTCCGGGGCCAACGTCCTGACTTTC. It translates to CASSFGTGVSGANVLTF.

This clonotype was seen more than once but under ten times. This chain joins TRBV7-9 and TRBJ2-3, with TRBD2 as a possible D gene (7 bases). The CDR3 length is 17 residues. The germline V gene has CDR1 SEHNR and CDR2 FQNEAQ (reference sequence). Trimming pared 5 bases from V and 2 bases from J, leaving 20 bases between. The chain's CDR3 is CASSPRGIGGATDTQYF. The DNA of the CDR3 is TGTGCCAGCAGCCCGAGGGGGATTGGGGGGGCCACAGATACGCAGTATTTT.

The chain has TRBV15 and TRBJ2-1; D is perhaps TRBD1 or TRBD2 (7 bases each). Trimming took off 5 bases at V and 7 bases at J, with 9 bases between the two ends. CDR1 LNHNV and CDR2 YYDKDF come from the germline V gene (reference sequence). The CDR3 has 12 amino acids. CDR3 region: CATSQGGNEQFF. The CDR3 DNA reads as TGTGCCACCAGCCAGGGGGGGAATGAGCAGTTCTTC. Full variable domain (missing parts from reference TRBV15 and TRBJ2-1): DAMVIQNPRYQVTQFGKPVTLSCSQTLNHNVMYWYQQKSSQAPKLLFHYYDKDFNNEADTPDNFQSRRPNTSFCFLDIRSPGLGDTAMYLCATSQGGNEQFFGPGTRLTVL.

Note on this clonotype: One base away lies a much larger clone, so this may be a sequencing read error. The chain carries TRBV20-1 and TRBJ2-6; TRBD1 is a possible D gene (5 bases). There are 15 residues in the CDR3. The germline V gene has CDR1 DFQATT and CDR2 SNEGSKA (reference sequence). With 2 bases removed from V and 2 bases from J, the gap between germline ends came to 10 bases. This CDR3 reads CSARQRGTGANVLTF. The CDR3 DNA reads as TGCAGTGCTAGACAAAGGGGCACTGGGGCCAACGTCCTGACTTTC.